The 4 T cell receptor beta chains in this list originate from one sample, sequenced in a study of CD8+ T cells in alopecia areata. The sequencing template was cDNA reverse transcribed from extracted RNA. Clones were read by immunoSEQ multiplex PCR, and TCRdb kept only the in-frame ones, dropping some. The table has 150,000 to 200,000 clones, about 71% seen once. This sample's treatment: oral pan-JAK inhibitor, 5-10 mg twice daily. The sample in question was CD4+ T cells sorted from blood, obtained at week 4, from a patient treated with tofacitinib. These receptors came from a human donor with alopecia areata.

The V and J genes are TRBV18 and TRBJ1-2; 8 bases match TRBD1. Germline V gives CDR1 KGHSH, CDR2 LQKENI. Unmatched junction bases numbered 8, after V lost 6 bases and J lost 5 bases. The CDR3 consists of 14 residues. In DNA, the CDR3 is TGTGCCAGCTCCCCAGGGGGCGCCGGGTATGGCTACACCTTC. Encoded protein: CASSPGGAGYGYTF.

The chain combines TRBV5-1 with TRBJ2-2; no firm D call. Germline V lookup: CDR1 SGHRS, CDR2 YFSETQ. V was shortened by 0 bases and J by 0 bases, with 9 bases between the two germline ends. The CDR3 sequence is 16 residues long. The CDR3 nucleotides read TGCGCCAGCAGCTTGGGTCGCAGCGCGAACACCGGGGAGCTGTTTTTT. Translating it yields CASSLGRSANTGELFF.

The V and J genes are TRBV9 and TRBJ2-5; D is unresolved. Trimming removed 3 bases at V and 1 base at J, with 16 bases between. Germline V gives CDR1 SGDLS, CDR2 YYNGEE. The CDR3 sequence is 16 residues long. The CDR3 loop reads CASSGHPLASQETQYF. The DNA of the CDR3 is TGTGCCAGCAGCGGACACCCACTGGCGTCCCAAGAGACCCAGTACTTC.

The genes are TRBV27 and TRBJ1-2, with D possibly TRBD1 on 6 matching bases. The V gene's germline CDR1 is MNHEY and CDR2 SMNVEV (reference sequence). The CDR3 has 13 amino acids. The V end was cut by 6 bases, the J end by 6 bases, with 14 bases between. The CDR3 here is CASRDSTVHGYTF. The CDR3 DNA reads TGTGCCAGCAGGGACAGTACGGTCCATGGCTACACCTTC.